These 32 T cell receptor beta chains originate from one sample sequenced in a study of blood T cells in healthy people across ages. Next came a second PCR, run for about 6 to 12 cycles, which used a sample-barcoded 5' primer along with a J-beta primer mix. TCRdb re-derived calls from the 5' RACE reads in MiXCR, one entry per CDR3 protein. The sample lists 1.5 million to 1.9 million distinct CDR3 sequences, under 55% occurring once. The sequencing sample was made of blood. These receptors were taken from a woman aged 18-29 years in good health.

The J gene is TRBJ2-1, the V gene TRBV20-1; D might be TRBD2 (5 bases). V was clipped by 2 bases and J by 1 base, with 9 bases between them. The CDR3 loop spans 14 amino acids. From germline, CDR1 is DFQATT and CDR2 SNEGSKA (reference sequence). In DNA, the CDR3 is TGCAGTGCTAGACGGGGATTTTCCTACAATGAGCAGTTCTTC. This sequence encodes CSARRGFSYNEQFF.

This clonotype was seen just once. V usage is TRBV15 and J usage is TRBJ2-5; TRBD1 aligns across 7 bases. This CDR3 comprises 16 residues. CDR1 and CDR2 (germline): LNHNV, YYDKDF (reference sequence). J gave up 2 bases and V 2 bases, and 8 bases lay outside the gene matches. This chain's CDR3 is CATSRPTGQTQETQYF. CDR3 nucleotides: TGTGCCACCAGCAGACCAACGGGACAGACTCAAGAGACCCAGTACTTC.

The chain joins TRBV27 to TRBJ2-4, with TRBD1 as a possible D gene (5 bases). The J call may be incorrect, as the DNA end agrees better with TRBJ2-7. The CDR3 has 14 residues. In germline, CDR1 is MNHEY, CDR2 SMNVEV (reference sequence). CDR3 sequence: CASSVGDSAYEQYF. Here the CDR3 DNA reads TGTGCCAGCAGTGTTGGTGACAGCGCTTACGAGCAGTACTTC.

The CDR3 bases are TGTGCCAGCAGTGAGGAAGCAGTGGAGACCCAGTACTTC. Amino acid sequence: CASSEEAVETQYF. The chain carries TRBV2 and TRBJ2-5; D call uncertain. The CDR3 length is 13 residues. CDR1 is SNHLY and CDR2 is FYNNEI in the germline V gene. Trimming pared 3 bases from V and 5 bases from J, leaving 10 bases between.

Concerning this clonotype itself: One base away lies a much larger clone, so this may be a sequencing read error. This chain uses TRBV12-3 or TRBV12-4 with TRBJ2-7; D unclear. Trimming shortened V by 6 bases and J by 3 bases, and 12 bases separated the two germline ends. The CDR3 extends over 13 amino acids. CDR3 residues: CASRMYGVYEQYF. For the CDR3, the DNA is TGTGCCAGCAGGATGTATGGGGTCTACGAGCAGTACTTC.

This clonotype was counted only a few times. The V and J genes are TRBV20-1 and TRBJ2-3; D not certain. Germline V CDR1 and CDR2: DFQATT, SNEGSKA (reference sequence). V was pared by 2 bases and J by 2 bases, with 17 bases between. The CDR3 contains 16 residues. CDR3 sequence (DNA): TGCAGTGCTAGAAAACACGAAAAGGGCATCACAGATACGCAGTATTTT. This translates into CSARKHEKGITDTQYF.

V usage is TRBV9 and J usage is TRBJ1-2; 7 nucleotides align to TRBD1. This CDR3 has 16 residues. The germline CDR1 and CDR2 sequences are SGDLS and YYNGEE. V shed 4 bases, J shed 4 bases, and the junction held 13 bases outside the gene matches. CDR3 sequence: CASSPKGARGSYGYTF. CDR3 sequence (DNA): TGTGCCAGCAGCCCCAAGGGGGCCAGGGGTAGCTATGGCTACACCTTC.

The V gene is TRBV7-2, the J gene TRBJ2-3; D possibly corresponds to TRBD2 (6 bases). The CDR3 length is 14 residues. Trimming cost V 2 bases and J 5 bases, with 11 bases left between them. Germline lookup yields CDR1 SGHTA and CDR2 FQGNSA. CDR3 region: CASSLKRVGDTQYF. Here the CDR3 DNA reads TGTGCCAGCAGCTTAAAGCGGGTAGGAGATACGCAGTATTTT.

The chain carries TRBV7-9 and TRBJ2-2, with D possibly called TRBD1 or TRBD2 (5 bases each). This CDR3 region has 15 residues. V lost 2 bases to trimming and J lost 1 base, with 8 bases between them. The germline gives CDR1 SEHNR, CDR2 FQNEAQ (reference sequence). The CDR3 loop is CASSLKGRNTGELFF. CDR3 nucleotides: TGTGCCAGCAGCTTAAAGGGGAGGAACACCGGGGAGCTGTTTTTT.

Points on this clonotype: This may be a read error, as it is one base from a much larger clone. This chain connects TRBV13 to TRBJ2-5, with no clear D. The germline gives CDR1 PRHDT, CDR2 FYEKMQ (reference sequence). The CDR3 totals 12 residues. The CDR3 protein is CANSLTAETQYF. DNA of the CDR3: TGTGCCAACAGCTTAACGGCAGAGACCCAGTACTTC.

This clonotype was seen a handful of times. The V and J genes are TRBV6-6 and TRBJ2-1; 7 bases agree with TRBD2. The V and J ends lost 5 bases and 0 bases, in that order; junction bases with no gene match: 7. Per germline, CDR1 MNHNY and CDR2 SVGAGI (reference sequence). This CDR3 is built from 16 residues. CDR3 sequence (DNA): TGTGCCAGCAGTAACCTTCAGCGGGGCTCCTACAATGAGCAGTTCTTC. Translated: CASSNLQRGSYNEQFF.

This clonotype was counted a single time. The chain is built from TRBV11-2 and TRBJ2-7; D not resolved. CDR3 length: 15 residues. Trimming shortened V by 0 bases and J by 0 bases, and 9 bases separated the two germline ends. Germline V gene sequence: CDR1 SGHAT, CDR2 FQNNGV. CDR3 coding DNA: TGTGCCAGCAGCTTAGACGTTAGAAGCTCCTACGAGCAGTACTTC. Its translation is CASSLDVRSSYEQYF.

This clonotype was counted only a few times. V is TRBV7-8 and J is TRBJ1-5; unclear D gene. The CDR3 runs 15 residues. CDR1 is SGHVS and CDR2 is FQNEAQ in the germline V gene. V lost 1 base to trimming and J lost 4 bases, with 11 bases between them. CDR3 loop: CASSLVSTQNQPQHF. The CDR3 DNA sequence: TGTGCCAGCAGCTTAGTTAGTACCCAGAATCAGCCCCAGCATTTT.

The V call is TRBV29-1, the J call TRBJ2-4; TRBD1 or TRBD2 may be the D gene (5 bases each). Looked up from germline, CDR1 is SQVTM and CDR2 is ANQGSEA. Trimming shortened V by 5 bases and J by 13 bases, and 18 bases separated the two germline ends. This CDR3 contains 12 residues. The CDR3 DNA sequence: TGCAGCGTTCGGGACCTTCTCCGGGAACAGTACTTC. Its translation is CSVRDLLREQYF.

In DNA, the CDR3 is TGTGCCAGCAGTTTAGGTGGTGGAGAGCGGGGATCAGATACGCAGTATTTT. Translating gives CASSLGGGERGSDTQYF. The V and J genes are TRBV12-3 or TRBV12-4 and TRBJ2-3, with 7 nucleotides matching TRBD2. There are 17 residues in the CDR3. The ends lost 1 base at V and 4 bases at J; junction bases unmatched: 11.

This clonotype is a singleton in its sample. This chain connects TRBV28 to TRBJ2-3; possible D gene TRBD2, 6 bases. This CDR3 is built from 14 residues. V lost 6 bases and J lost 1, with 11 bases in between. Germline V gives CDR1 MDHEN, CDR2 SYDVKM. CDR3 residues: CASRFLAGTDTQYF. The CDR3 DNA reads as TGTGCCAGCAGATTTTTAGCGGGCACAGATACGCAGTATTTT.

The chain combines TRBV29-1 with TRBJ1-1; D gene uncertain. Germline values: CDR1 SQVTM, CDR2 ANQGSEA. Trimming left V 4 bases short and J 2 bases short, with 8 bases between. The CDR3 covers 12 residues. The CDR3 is CSVGYRNTEAFF. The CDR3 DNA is TGCAGCGTTGGCTACAGAAACACTGAAGCTTTCTTT.

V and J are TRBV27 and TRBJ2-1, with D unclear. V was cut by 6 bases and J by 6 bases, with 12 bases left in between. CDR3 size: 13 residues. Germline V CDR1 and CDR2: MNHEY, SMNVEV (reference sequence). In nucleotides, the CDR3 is TGTGCCAGCAGCCCCACAGCAACCAATGAGCAGTTCTTC. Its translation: CASSPTATNEQFF.

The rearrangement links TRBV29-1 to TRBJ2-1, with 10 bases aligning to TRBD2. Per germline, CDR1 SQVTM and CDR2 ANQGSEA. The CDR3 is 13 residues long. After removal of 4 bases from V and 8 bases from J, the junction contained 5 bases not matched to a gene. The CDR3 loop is CSVVRTSGDEQFF. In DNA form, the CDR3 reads TGCAGCGTTGTCCGGACTAGCGGCGATGAGCAGTTCTTC.

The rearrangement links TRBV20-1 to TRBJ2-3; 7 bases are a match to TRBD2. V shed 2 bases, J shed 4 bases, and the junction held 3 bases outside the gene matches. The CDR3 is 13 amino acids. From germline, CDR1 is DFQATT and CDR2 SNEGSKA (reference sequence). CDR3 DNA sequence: TGCAGTGCTAGAACGACTAGCCCAGATACGCAGTATTTT. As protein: CSARTTSPDTQYF.

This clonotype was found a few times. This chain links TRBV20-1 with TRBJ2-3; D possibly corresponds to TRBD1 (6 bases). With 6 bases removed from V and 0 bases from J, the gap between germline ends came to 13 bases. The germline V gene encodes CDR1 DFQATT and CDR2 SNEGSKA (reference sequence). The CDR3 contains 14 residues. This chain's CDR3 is CSAPDRSSTDTQYF. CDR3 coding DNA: TGCAGTGCACCGGACAGATCTAGCACAGATACGCAGTATTTT.

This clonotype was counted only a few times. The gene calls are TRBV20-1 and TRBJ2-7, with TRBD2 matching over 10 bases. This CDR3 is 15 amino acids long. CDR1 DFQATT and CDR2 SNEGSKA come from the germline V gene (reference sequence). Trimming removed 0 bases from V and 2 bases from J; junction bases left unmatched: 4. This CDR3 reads CSARDISGGPYEQYF. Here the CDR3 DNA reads TGCAGTGCTAGAGATATTAGCGGGGGGCCCTACGAGCAGTACTTC.

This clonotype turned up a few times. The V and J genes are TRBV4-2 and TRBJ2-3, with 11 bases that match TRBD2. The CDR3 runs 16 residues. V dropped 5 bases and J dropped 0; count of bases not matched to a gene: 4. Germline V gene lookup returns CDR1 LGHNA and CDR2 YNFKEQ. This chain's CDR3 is CASSIIAGGSTDTQYF. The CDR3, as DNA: TGTGCCAGCAGCATTATAGCGGGAGGGAGCACAGATACGCAGTATTTT.

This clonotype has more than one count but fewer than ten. CDR3 nucleotide sequence: TGTGCCAGCAGTGAAGCTCAGGGCGTCTCCTACGAGCAGTACTTC. The encoded protein is CASSEAQGVSYEQYF. The chain is built from TRBV6-1 and TRBJ2-7, with D maybe TRBD1 (5 bases). Trimming removed 0 bases from V and 0 bases from J, with 9 bases in between. Per germline, CDR1 MNHNS and CDR2 SASEGT. This CDR3 is 15 amino acids long.

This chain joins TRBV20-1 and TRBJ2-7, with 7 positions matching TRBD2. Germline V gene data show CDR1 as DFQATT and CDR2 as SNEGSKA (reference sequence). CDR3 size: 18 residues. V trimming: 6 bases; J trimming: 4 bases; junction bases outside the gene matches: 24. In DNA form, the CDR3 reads TGCAGTGCATTACCCGGGATGGGCGGGGGATTGTGGTCTTACGAGCAGTACTTC. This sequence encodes CSALPGMGGGLWSYEQYF.

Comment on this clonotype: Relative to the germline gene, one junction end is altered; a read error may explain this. DNA of the CDR3: TGTACCAGCAATAACCAGGGAGGTTCACCCCTCCACTTT. This translates into CTSNNQGGSPLHF. This chain connects TRBV28 to TRBJ1-6; D may be TRBD1 (5 bases). This CDR3 region has 13 residues. Germline CDR1 is MDHEN and CDR2 is SYDVKM.

CDR3 DNA sequence: TGTGCCAGCCAACGTGGAGGGTCCGTCTCCTACAATGAGCAGTTCTTC. Its translation: CASQRGGSVSYNEQFF. This chain connects TRBV12-3 or TRBV12-4 to TRBJ2-1, with D perhaps TRBD2 (6 bases). The V end lost 8 bases, the J end lost 0 bases, and 17 bases lay between the germline ends. The CDR3 is 16 amino acids.

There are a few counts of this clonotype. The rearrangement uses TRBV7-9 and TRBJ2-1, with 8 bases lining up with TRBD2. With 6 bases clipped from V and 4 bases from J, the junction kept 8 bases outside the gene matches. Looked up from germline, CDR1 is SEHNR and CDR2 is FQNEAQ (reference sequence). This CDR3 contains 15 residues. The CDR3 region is CASRTLAGPYNEQFF. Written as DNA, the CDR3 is TGTGCCAGCAGAACCCTAGCGGGTCCTTACAATGAGCAGTTCTTC.

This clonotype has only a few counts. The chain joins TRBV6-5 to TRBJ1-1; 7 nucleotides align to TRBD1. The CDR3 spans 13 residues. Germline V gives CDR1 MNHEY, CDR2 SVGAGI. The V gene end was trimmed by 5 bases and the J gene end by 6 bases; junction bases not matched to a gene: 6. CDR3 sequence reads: CASSRLDRAEAFF. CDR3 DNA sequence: TGTGCCAGCAGTAGACTCGACAGGGCTGAAGCTTTCTTT.

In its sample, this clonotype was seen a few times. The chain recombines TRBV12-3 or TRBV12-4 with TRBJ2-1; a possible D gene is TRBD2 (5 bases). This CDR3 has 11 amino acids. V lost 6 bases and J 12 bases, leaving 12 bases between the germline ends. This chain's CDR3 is CASRTKTAQFF. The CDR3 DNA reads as TGTGCCAGCAGGACTAAAACGGCGCAGTTCTTC.

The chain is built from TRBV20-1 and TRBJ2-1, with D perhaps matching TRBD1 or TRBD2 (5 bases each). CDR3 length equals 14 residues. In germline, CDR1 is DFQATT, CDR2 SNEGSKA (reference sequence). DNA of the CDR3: TGCAGCTCAACGTGGGGGTCCCTATACAATGAGCAGTTCTTC. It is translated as CSSTWGSLYNEQFF.

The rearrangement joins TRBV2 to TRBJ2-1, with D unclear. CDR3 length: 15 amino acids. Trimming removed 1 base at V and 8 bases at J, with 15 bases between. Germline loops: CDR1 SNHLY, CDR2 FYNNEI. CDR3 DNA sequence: TGTGCCAGCAGTGAAGATCTCCCCACGGTCCATGAGCAGTTCTTC. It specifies CASSEDLPTVHEQFF. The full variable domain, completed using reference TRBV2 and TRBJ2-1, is EPEVTQTPSHQVTQMGQEVILRCVPISNHLYFYWYRQILGQKVEFLVSFYNNEISEKSEIFDDQFSVERPDGSNFTLKIRSTKLEDSAMYFCASSEDLPTVHEQFFGPGTRLTVL.